Following are 2 T cell receptor beta chains from one sample sequenced in a study of blood T cell repertoires in COVID-19. Repertoires were generated with immunoSEQ multiplex PCR, while TCRdb's copy carries only in-frame clones and drops some. The sample records tens of thousands of clones, about 85% being singletons. The sequenced sample was peripheral blood. These TCRs come from a man at least 80 years old with acute or convalescent COVID-19.

V usage is TRBV3-1 (or the pseudogene TRBV3-2) and J usage is TRBJ1-1, with unresolved D. Trimming removed 0 bases at V and 8 bases at J, with 10 bases between. The CDR3 runs 13 residues. Germline CDR1 reads LGHDT; CDR2 reads YNNKEL (reference sequence). As DNA, the CDR3 is TGTGCCAGCAGCCAAGACTCGGTGGGCGAAGCTTTCTTT. Its translation is CASSQDSVGEAFF.

The chain links TRBV15 to TRBJ2-5; TRBD2 might be the D (6 bases). From germline, CDR1 is LNHNV and CDR2 YYDKDF (reference sequence). This CDR3 contains 15 residues. The V end was cut by 3 bases, the J end by 0 bases, with 11 bases between. The CDR3: CATSSGGANQETQYF. CDR3 nucleotides: TGTGCCACCAGCAGCGGAGGGGCTAACCAAGAGACCCAGTACTTC. The whole variable domain, remainder taken from reference TRBV15 and TRBJ2-5, is DAMVIQNPRYQVTQFGKPVTLSCSQTLNHNVMYWYQQKSSQAPKLLFHYYDKDFNNEADTPDNFQSRRPNTSFCFLDIRSPGLGDTAMYLCATSSGGANQETQYFGPGTRLLVL.